This entry lists 21 T cell receptor beta chains sequenced from one sample in a study of spatial heterogeneity in lung cancer (dated by TCRdb to the late 2010s). The library was made by 5' RACE. TCRdb lists the instrument as NextSeq 500. The public reads were run again by TCRdb, first through fastp at Q25 and then through MiXCR, and only productive beta chains were kept. Merged by CDR3 protein, the rows form single entries marked with the most common genes and DNA. This sample gives 11,000 or so distinct CDR3 sequences in total; about 3.7% of them show up just once. The ten largest account for less than 65% of the sample. This specimen's time point label, interpreted: sample taken at primary tumor resection. Without any cell sorting, TCR sequencing was performed on whole RNA extracted either from tumor and nontumor lung tissue or from cryopreserved PBMC samples. Sequences were derived from PBMCs, sampled at surgery. The source of these receptors is a female donor with early-stage non-small cell lung cancer.

This clonotype has a handful of counts. This beta chain lies outside the target of a library built for alpha chains; its clone size means little. V is TRBV5-4 and J is TRBJ1-5, with D perhaps matching TRBD1 (5 bases). CDR1 is SGHNT and CDR2 is YYREEE in the germline V gene (reference sequence). The CDR3 consists of 14 residues. V was trimmed by 5 bases and J by 7 bases, leaving 16 bases between them. CDR3 region: CASSRQGDGQPQHF. The CDR3, as DNA: TGTGCCAGCAGTCGACAAGGGGACGGGCAGCCCCAGCATTTT.

This clonotype was found many times. Being off target in a library aimed at alpha chains, this beta chain has a size of little meaning. V is TRBV29-1 and J is TRBJ2-1; D is undetermined. The V end lost 0 bases, the J end lost 6 bases, and 12 bases lay between the germline ends. The CDR3 is made up of 14 amino acids. Germline values: CDR1 SQVTM, CDR2 ANQGSEA. The CDR3 sequence: CSVEDPKGGNEQFF. The CDR3 DNA follows: TGCAGCGTTGAAGACCCAAAAGGCGGCAATGAGCAGTTCTTC.

This clonotype was observed many times. This beta chain represents an off-target read in a library built for alpha chains; its size is of limited meaning. V gene TRBV5-8 combines with J gene TRBJ2-1, with 8 bases aligning to TRBD1. With 4 bases clipped from V and 8 bases from J, the junction kept 5 bases outside the gene matches. Germline loops: CDR1 SGHTS, CDR2 YDEGEE. The CDR3 is 13 amino acids. CDR3 bases: TGTGCCAGCAGCGTGGACAGGGAGGATGAGCAGTTCTTC. This translates into CASSVDREDEQFF.

On this clonotype: This beta chain is an off-target read within a library intended for alpha chains, so its frequency means little. The rearrangement links TRBV18 to TRBJ2-2, with TRBD2 matching 13 bases. The germline V gene encodes CDR1 KGHSH and CDR2 LQKENI. With V trimmed by 3 bases and J by 1 base, 8 bases remained unmatched. The CDR3 runs to 19 residues. The CDR3 DNA is TGTGCCAGCTCACCCTTAGGACTAGCGGGAGTACTGAACACCGGGGAGCTGTTTTTT. Its protein product is CASSPLGLAGVLNTGELFF.

This clonotype was picked up many times. A library made for alpha chains picked up this beta chain off target, so its size means little. This chain links TRBV20-1 with TRBJ1-5; TRBD1 matches 8 bases. The J segment lost 7 bases and the V segment lost 0 bases, leaving 5 bases of the junction unmatched. Germline V gene sequence: CDR1 DFQATT, CDR2 SNEGSKA (reference sequence). CDR3 size: 14 residues. This CDR3 reads CSARDHRTGQPQHF. The DNA for the CDR3 is TGCAGTGCTAGAGATCACAGGACAGGGCAGCCCCAGCATTTT.

This clonotype was found many times. Since the library was made to target alpha chains, this beta chain is a stray read and its abundance is not meaningful. The V gene is TRBV7-9, the J gene TRBJ2-7; D uncertain. This CDR3 contains 12 residues. Trimming left V 5 bases short and J 4 bases short, with 9 bases between. Germline CDR1 is SEHNR and CDR2 is FQNEAQ (reference sequence). CDR3 sequence reads: CASSLTSYEQYF. Here the CDR3 DNA reads TGTGCCAGCAGCCTAACATCATACGAGCAGTACTTC.

This clonotype was seen a handful of times. This beta chain is an off-target read within a library intended for alpha chains, so its frequency means little. The chain uses TRBV18 and TRBJ2-3; no clear D. The germline CDR1 and CDR2 sequences are KGHSH and LQKENI. Trimming stripped 3 bases from V and 4 bases from J, with 11 bases between. The CDR3 consists of 14 residues. CDR3 sequence: CASSPLAKADTQYF. CDR3 in DNA: TGTGCCAGCTCACCCCTTGCCAAAGCAGATACGCAGTATTTT.

This clonotype was counted ten times or more. With the library built for alpha chains, this beta chain is off target and its frequency is not meaningful. V gene TRBV6-5 combines with J gene TRBJ2-5, with 12 bases identical to TRBD2. With V trimmed by 7 bases and J by 4 bases, 7 bases remained unmatched. This CDR3 comprises 15 residues. Germline loops: CDR1 MNHEY, CDR2 SVGAGI. The CDR3 nucleotides are TGTGCCAGCATGGCTAGCGGGGGGGCCGGAGAGACCCAGTACTTC. Its protein is CASMASGGAGETQYF.

Of note for this clonotype: A library prepared for alpha chains yielded this beta chain as an off-target read; its size is of little meaning. The V gene is TRBV20-1, the J gene TRBJ1-5; tentative D call: TRBD1 (5 bases). The CDR3 is 13 residues long. Germline CDR1 reads DFQATT; CDR2 reads SNEGSKA (reference sequence). Trimming shortened V by 5 bases and J by 4 bases, and 12 bases separated the two germline ends. This CDR3 is CSAAQGRNQPQHF. As DNA, the CDR3 is TGCAGTGCTGCCCAGGGCCGGAATCAGCCCCAGCATTTT.

This clonotype turned up a few times. This beta chain represents an off-target read in a library built for alpha chains; its size is of limited meaning. The rearrangement joins TRBV6-5 to TRBJ2-3, with 7 bases identical to TRBD1. The CDR3 sequence is 15 residues long. Germline CDR1 reads MNHEY; CDR2 reads SVGAGI. V was pared by 6 bases and J by 4 bases, with 10 bases of the junction left unmatched. CDR3 sequence reads: CASRAEQGSADTQYF. CDR3 coding DNA: TGTGCCAGCAGGGCCGAACAGGGGAGCGCAGATACGCAGTATTTT.

As concerns this clonotype: This beta chain is an off-target read within a library intended for alpha chains, so its frequency means little. The chain couples TRBV7-2 to TRBJ1-1; D is undetermined. The ends were cut back, 5 bases at V and 0 bases at J, with 13 bases in the middle. The germline V gene encodes CDR1 SGHTA and CDR2 FQGNSA. CDR3 length equals 15 residues. CDR3 sequence reads: CASSPGSIMNTEAFF. The DNA of the CDR3 is TGTGCCAGCAGCCCAGGAAGTATCATGAACACTGAAGCTTTCTTT.

This clonotype was picked up many times. Because the library targeted alpha chains, this beta chain is an off-target read whose size means little. The J gene is TRBJ2-3, the V gene TRBV12-3 or TRBV12-4, with D possibly being TRBD2 (5 bases). The germline V and J ends were trimmed by 5 bases and 2 bases, with 17 bases remaining between them. CDR3 length: 16 amino acids. The CDR3: CASSTLGGFYTDTQYF. The CDR3 DNA reads as TGTGCCAGCAGTACCCTGGGCGGGTTCTACACAGATACGCAGTATTTT.

This clonotype came up many times. As an off-target read in a library built for alpha chains, this beta chain has a frequency of little significance. The chain couples TRBV3-1 to TRBJ2-1; 8 bases line up with TRBD2. In germline, CDR1 is LGHDT, CDR2 YNNKEL (reference sequence). The CDR3 runs to 15 residues. Trimming removed 3 bases from V and 5 bases from J; junction bases left unmatched: 6. The CDR3 spells CASSQGLAGDNEQFF. The CDR3 nucleotides are TGTGCCAGCAGCCAGGGTCTAGCGGGTGACAATGAGCAGTTCTTC.

This clonotype is deemed hyperexpanded. Little can be read into the size of this beta chain, an off-target read in a library designed for alpha chains. The rearrangement uses TRBV29-1 and TRBJ2-5; D remains unclear. V shed 8 bases and J shed 1 base, with 8 bases lying between them. CDR3 length equals 11 residues. The germline gives CDR1 SQVTM, CDR2 ANQGSEA. In DNA, the CDR3 is TGCAGCCCTCGGATCCAAGAGACCCAGTACTTC. Residues: CSPRIQETQYF.

Comments on this clonotype: Because this beta chain is a stray read in a library intended to capture alpha chains, its abundance should not be given much weight. The DNA for the CDR3 is TGTGCCAGCAGCCCGGACTACCAAGAGACCCAGTACTTC. Its protein is CASSPDYQETQYF. This sequence joins TRBV5-6 and TRBJ2-5, with TRBD2 as a possible D gene (5 bases). Looked up from germline, CDR1 is SGHDT and CDR2 is YYEEEE. With 4 bases removed from V and 0 bases from J, the gap between germline ends came to 7 bases. The CDR3 is 13 amino acids.

To note about this clonotype: Because the library targeted alpha chains, this beta chain is an off-target read whose size means little. V and J are TRBV20-1 and TRBJ2-1; 12 bases are a match to TRBD2. With V trimmed by 6 bases and J by 10 bases, 16 bases remained unmatched. Germline V gives CDR1 DFQATT, CDR2 SNEGSKA (reference sequence). The CDR3 is 16 amino acids. The DNA for the CDR3 is TGCAGTGCCGAGAGGCCTAGCGGGGGGGCCTCAGGCGAGCAGTTCTTC. This codes for CSAERPSGGASGEQFF.

In this sample, this clonotype turned up many times. A library prepared for alpha chains yielded this beta chain as an off-target read; its size is of little meaning. The CDR3 loop reads CASSLTVSSGNTIYF. As DNA, the CDR3 is TGTGCCAGCAGCTTAACAGTGAGCTCTGGAAACACCATATATTTT. V is TRBV7-2 and J is TRBJ1-3; D gene uncertain. V lost 2 bases and J 0 bases, leaving 8 bases between the germline ends. CDR1 is SGHTA and CDR2 is FQGNSA in the germline V gene. The CDR3 totals 15 residues.

This clonotype was counted ten times or more. This beta chain came through as a stray read in a library set up for alpha chains, and its size says little. The CDR3 is CASSQDQGATNEKLFF. The CDR3 bases are TGCGCCAGCAGCCAAGATCAGGGGGCGACTAATGAAAAACTGTTTTTT. The V gene is TRBV4-3, the J gene TRBJ1-4; TRBD1 aligns across 8 bases. The V segment lost 0 bases and the J segment 2 bases; nucleotides outside the gene matches: 2. CDR3 length: 16 amino acids. Germline CDR1 is LGHNA and CDR2 is YSLEER.

The table lists this clonotype with a few counts. The library was designed around alpha chains, so this beta chain is a stray read whose abundance carries little weight. The chain uses TRBV9 and TRBJ2-1, with 9 nucleotides matching TRBD2. CDR1 SGDLS and CDR2 YYNGEE come from the germline V gene. This CDR3 is built from 16 residues. Losses at the gene ends were 2 bases for V and 2 bases for J; bases not matched to a gene: 5. In DNA, the CDR3 is TGTGCCAGCAGCGTTAGCGGGAGTATCACCTACAATGAGCAGTTCTTC. This codes for CASSVSGSITYNEQFF.

Many counts were recorded for this clonotype. For a library built for alpha chains, this beta chain is a stray read; little rests on its size. V usage is TRBV5-1 and J usage is TRBJ2-1, with a possible D match to TRBD2 (6 bases). Germline-derived CDR1 and CDR2 are SGHRS and YFSETQ. This CDR3 spans 15 amino acids. V was pared by 5 bases and J by 0 bases, with 12 bases between. The CDR3 reads CASRFSGSSYNEQFF. For the CDR3, the DNA is TGCGCCAGCAGATTTAGCGGAAGCTCCTACAATGAGCAGTTCTTC. Combining the CDR3 with reference TRBV5-1 and TRBJ2-1 gives the whole variable domain KAGVTQTPRYLIKTRGQQVTLSCSPISGHRSVSWYQQTPGQGLQFLFEYFSETQRNKGNFPGRFSGRQFSNSRSEMNVSTLELGDSALYLCASRFSGSSYNEQFFGPGTRLTVL.

This clonotype appeared many times. This beta chain slipped into a library made for alpha chains as a stray read, so its size is not meaningful. V is TRBV5-1 and J is TRBJ1-1; D might be TRBD1 (5 bases). Germline CDR1 reads SGHRS; CDR2 reads YFSETQ. Trimming took off 2 bases at V and 0 bases at J, with 11 bases between the two ends. The CDR3 has 15 residues. CDR3 in DNA: TGCGCCAGCAGCTTTAGGGGAATCATGAACACTGAAGCTTTCTTT. Its protein product is CASSFRGIMNTEAFF.